A single sample gave rise to the 26 T cell receptor beta chains below, sequenced in a study of blood T cells in healthy people across ages. It was with a sample-barcoded 5' primer and a J-beta primer mix that a second PCR of about 6 to 12 cycles was run. TCRdb processed the 5' RACE reads anew with MiXCR; each CDR3 protein has one entry. The table records 800,000 to 950,000 distinct CDR3 sequences, roughly 35% of them present only once. Sample: blood. These receptors originate from a man between 18 and 35 years old in good health.

The sample holds a few counts of this clonotype. The CDR3 loop is CASSLGHPSLRQGWRADTQYF. In DNA, the CDR3 is TGTGCCAGCAGCTTAGGACACCCAAGCCTTAGACAGGGCTGGAGGGCAGATACGCAGTATTTT. The chain employs TRBV11-2 and TRBJ2-3; tentative D call: TRBD1 (7 bases). Germline V gene lookup returns CDR1 SGHAT and CDR2 FQNNGV. CDR3 size: 21 residues. Trimming left V 1 base short and J 4 bases short, with 30 bases between.

This clonotype was detected only once. The chain combines TRBV27 with TRBJ1-1; weak D call: TRBD1 (5 bases). The CDR3 is 16 residues long. V gave up 6 bases and J gave up 4 bases, with 21 bases separating them. The germline CDR1 and CDR2 sequences are MNHEY and SMNVEV (reference sequence). The CDR3: CASSLAFRAEGTEAFF. The CDR3 DNA reads as TGTGCCAGCAGCCTCGCGTTCAGGGCAGAGGGCACTGAAGCTTTCTTT.

There are many counts of this clonotype. V usage is TRBV12-3 or TRBV12-4 and J usage is TRBJ1-2; unclear D gene. CDR3 length equals 12 residues. The V end lost 5 bases, the J end lost 8 bases, and 12 bases lay between the germline ends. CDR3 loop: CASSELTKGYTF. In DNA, the CDR3 is TGTGCCAGCAGTGAGCTAACGAAGGGCTACACCTTC.

In its sample, this clonotype was seen many times. The chain links TRBV12-3 or TRBV12-4 to TRBJ2-1, with D unclear. This CDR3 contains 13 residues. Between the trimmed V and J ends, which lost 3 bases and 6 bases, there was a span of 9 bases. CDR3 in DNA: TGTGCCAGCAGTTTCGGAACAATCAATGAGCAGTTCTTC. Residues: CASSFGTINEQFF.

The sample holds one count of this clonotype. The chain couples TRBV20-1 to TRBJ2-1, with a tentative D call TRBD1 (5 bases). Germline loops: CDR1 DFQATT, CDR2 SNEGSKA (reference sequence). Trimming cost V 4 bases and J 0 bases, with 10 bases left between them. CDR3 length equals 14 residues. CDR3 DNA: TGCAGTGCTATAGACAGCCGCTCCTACAATGAGCAGTTCTTC. It yields the protein CSAIDSRSYNEQFF.

The chain recombines TRBV5-1 with TRBJ1-1; a weak D match, TRBD1 (6 bases). V lost 4 bases to trimming and J lost 2 bases, with 12 bases between them. CDR3 length: 14 residues. Germline loops: CDR1 SGHRS, CDR2 YFSETQ. The CDR3 sequence is CASSPGAVNTEAFF. The CDR3 region has the DNA TGCGCCAGCAGCCCGGGGGCAGTTAACACTGAAGCTTTCTTT.

The chain couples TRBV7-3 to TRBJ1-6; TRBD1 agrees at 10 bases. Germline V gene sequence: CDR1 SGHTA, CDR2 FQGTGA. The CDR3 is made up of 16 amino acids. V trimming: 5 bases; J trimming: 4 bases; junction bases outside the gene matches: 5. In DNA form, the CDR3 reads TGTGCCAGCAGCCCGATGGGACAGGGGTATAATTCACCCCTCCACTTT. Amino acids: CASSPMGQGYNSPLHF.

This chain links TRBV12-3 or TRBV12-4 with TRBJ2-2; D might be TRBD1 (6 bases). The CDR3 extends over 16 amino acids. With 3 bases removed from V and 0 bases from J, the gap between germline ends came to 11 bases. The CDR3 spells CASSFPGTPNTGELFF. The CDR3 DNA sequence: TGTGCCAGCAGTTTCCCCGGGACACCGAACACCGGGGAGCTGTTTTTT.

This clonotype was seen ten or more times. The V and J genes are TRBV4-1 and TRBJ1-5, with TRBD1 identical over 7 bases. This CDR3 contains 18 residues. Germline V gene sequence: CDR1 MGHRA, CDR2 YSYEKL. The V and J ends lost 4 bases and 4 bases, in that order; junction bases with no gene match: 16. The DNA of the CDR3 is TGCGCCAGCAGCCGCAATTTCCGGGTAGGGACAGAGAATCAGCCCCAGCATTTT. Translated, it gives CASSRNFRVGTENQPQHF.

The V call is TRBV12-3 or TRBV12-4, the J call TRBJ2-7; TRBD1 agrees at 7 bases. The V gene end was trimmed by 6 bases and the J gene end by 5 bases; junction bases not matched to a gene: 13. There are 15 residues in the CDR3. In DNA form, the CDR3 reads TGTGCCAGCAGCCGACAGGGCATGATTAGTCACGAGCAGTACTTC. It yields the protein CASSRQGMISHEQYF.

A few counts support this clonotype. This chain uses TRBV12-3 or TRBV12-4 with TRBJ2-6; D remains unclear. The V end lost 7 bases, the J end lost 4 bases, and 11 bases lay between the germline ends. This CDR3 is 14 amino acids long. For the CDR3, the DNA is TGTGCCAGCATTCCCACCGCGGGGGCCAACGTCCTGACTTTC. Its protein product is CASIPTAGANVLTF.

The chain couples TRBV2 to TRBJ2-5; possibly TRBD2 for D (6 bases). This CDR3 contains 12 residues. Trimming stripped 11 bases from V and 9 bases from J, with 19 bases between. The germline V gene encodes CDR1 SNHLY and CDR2 FYNNEI. The CDR3 DNA follows: TGTGCCGGGAAACTTTGGGGGGAGGCCCAGTACTTC. Its translation: CAGKLWGEAQYF.

V usage is TRBV14 and J usage is TRBJ1-1, with TRBD1 as a possible D gene (6 bases). The CDR3 totals 13 residues. Germline V gene sequence: CDR1 SGHDN, CDR2 FVKESK. V gave up 3 bases and J gave up 11 bases, with 16 bases separating them. The CDR3 DNA reads as TGTGCCAGCAGCCAGGCCAGGGGTGGCAGGGCTTTCTTT. As protein: CASSQARGGRAFF.

The chain is built from TRBV5-6 and TRBJ2-7; 7 bases are shared with TRBD1. Germline assignment: CDR1 SGHDT and CDR2 YYEEEE. This CDR3 is 14 amino acids long. Losses at the gene ends were 4 bases for V and 6 bases for J; bases not matched to a gene: 10. The CDR3 bases are TGTGCCAGCAGCCAGACCGGGACAGTTCTCGAGCAGTACTTC. This translates into CASSQTGTVLEQYF.

This clonotype appeared a few times. The chain is built from TRBV5-1 and TRBJ2-3; 10 bases map to TRBD2. V lost 4 bases to trimming and J lost 6 bases; unmatched junction nucleotides: 5. This CDR3 region has 14 residues. Germline CDR1 is SGHRS and CDR2 is YFSETQ. CDR3 DNA: TGCGCCAGCAGCATTAGCGGGGGGCAGGATACGCAGTATTTT. Protein: CASSISGGQDTQYF.

In its sample, this clonotype was seen many times. At one boundary the junction diverges from the germline segment, which might be a read error. The chain uses TRBV28 and TRBJ2-3; tentative D call: TRBD1 (5 bases). In germline, CDR1 is MDHEN, CDR2 SYDVKM. The CDR3 covers 14 residues. The CDR3 DNA is TGCGCCAGCAGCTTGGACACCGGCACAGATACGCAGTATTTT. Translated, it gives CASSLDTGTDTQYF.

J is TRBJ2-7 and V is TRBV10-3; 11 bases match TRBD2. The V segment lost 4 bases and the J segment 0 bases; nucleotides outside the gene matches: 8. The CDR3 is made up of 17 amino acids. Germline V lookup: CDR1 ENHRY, CDR2 SYGVKD. The CDR3 sequence is CAISGGTSGGSSYEQYF. The CDR3 nucleotides read TGTGCCATCAGTGGTGGGACTAGCGGCGGGAGCTCCTACGAGCAGTACTTC.

The V gene is TRBV20-1, the J gene TRBJ1-1; D is uncertain. With 1 base removed from V and 0 bases from J, the gap between germline ends came to 9 bases. This CDR3 is 14 amino acids long. Germline assignment: CDR1 DFQATT and CDR2 SNEGSKA (reference sequence). The CDR3 loop reads CSARGSALNTEAFF. The CDR3 DNA sequence: TGCAGTGCTAGAGGTTCAGCCCTGAACACTGAAGCTTTCTTT.

V is TRBV6-1 and J is TRBJ2-5; 8 bases align to TRBD1. Germline-derived CDR1 and CDR2 are MNHNS and SASEGT. The trim removed 10 bases at V and 4 bases at J, leaving 8 bases unmatched. This CDR3 is 13 amino acids long. The CDR3 coding sequence is TGTGCCACCCAGGCAGGGGGCAGAGAGACCCAGTACTTC. This sequence encodes CATQAGGRETQYF.

The chain has TRBV3-1 and TRBJ2-5; D not certain. The CDR3 covers 14 residues. CDR1 is LGHDT and CDR2 is YNNKEL in the germline V gene (reference sequence). Trimming took off 4 bases at V and 7 bases at J, with 16 bases between the two ends. In DNA, the CDR3 is TGTGCCAGCAGCCCCGGGCCCAACCTAGGGACCCAGTACTTC. Protein product: CASSPGPNLGTQYF.

This clonotype was observed a single time. This may be a read error, as it is one base from a much larger clone. The rearrangement uses TRBV12-3 or TRBV12-4 and TRBJ2-4; 7 positions agree with TRBD1. CDR3 length equals 14 residues. V shed 6 bases and J 6 bases; nucleotides not matched to a gene: 8. The CDR3 DNA reads as TGTGCCAGCAGCCCGCGGACAGGCATAAACATTCAGTACTTC. Translated, it gives CASSPRTGINIQYF.

This clonotype was observed a few times. CDR3 amino acids: CSVVGVTNAEAFF. In DNA, the CDR3 is TGCAGCGTTGTTGGGGTTACCAACGCTGAAGCTTTCTTT. The rearrangement joins TRBV29-1 to TRBJ1-1; D call uncertain. This CDR3 comprises 13 residues. The V gene lost 4 bases and the J gene lost 6 bases, with 15 bases spanning the gap. Germline CDR1 reads SQVTM; CDR2 reads ANQGSEA.

This clonotype was detected a few times. This rearrangement joins TRBV30 to TRBJ2-3, with a tentative D call TRBD2 (6 bases). With 1 base removed from V and 7 bases from J, the gap between germline ends came to 21 bases. The germline gives CDR1 GTSNPN, CDR2 SVGIG (reference sequence). There are 16 residues in the CDR3. The CDR3 reads CAWSALREVPRYTQYF. The CDR3 region has the DNA TGTGCCTGGAGTGCCCTTAGGGAGGTCCCTAGATATACGCAGTATTTT.

The rearrangement joins TRBV20-1 to TRBJ2-6; unclear D gene. This CDR3 has 17 residues. CDR1 DFQATT and CDR2 SNEGSKA come from the germline V gene (reference sequence). The V and J ends lost 6 bases and 0 bases respectively, with 18 bases between them. Here the CDR3 DNA reads TGCAGTGCCTGGCGACGGACGGAAGTCTCTGGGGCCAACGTCCTGACTTTC. Its translation is CSAWRRTEVSGANVLTF.

This clonotype was seen many times. V and J are TRBV10-2 and TRBJ2-1, with D perhaps matching TRBD2 (5 bases). The CDR3 extends over 11 amino acids. The germline CDR1 and CDR2 sequences are WSHSY and SAAADI. Trimming cost V 5 bases and J 9 bases, with 8 bases left between them. CDR3 in DNA: TGCGCCAGCAGTAATACTAGTGAGCAGTTCTTC. It codes for CASSNTSEQFF.

Ten or more counts support this clonotype. The chain's CDR3 is CSVEGEYEQYF. CDR3 DNA: TGCAGCGTTGAGGGAGAATACGAGCAGTACTTC. The V and J genes are TRBV29-1 and TRBJ2-7; TRBD2 might be the D (5 bases). Germline V CDR1 and CDR2: SQVTM, ANQGSEA. The CDR3 sequence is 11 residues long. V lost 3 bases, J lost 4 bases, and 7 bases lay in between.